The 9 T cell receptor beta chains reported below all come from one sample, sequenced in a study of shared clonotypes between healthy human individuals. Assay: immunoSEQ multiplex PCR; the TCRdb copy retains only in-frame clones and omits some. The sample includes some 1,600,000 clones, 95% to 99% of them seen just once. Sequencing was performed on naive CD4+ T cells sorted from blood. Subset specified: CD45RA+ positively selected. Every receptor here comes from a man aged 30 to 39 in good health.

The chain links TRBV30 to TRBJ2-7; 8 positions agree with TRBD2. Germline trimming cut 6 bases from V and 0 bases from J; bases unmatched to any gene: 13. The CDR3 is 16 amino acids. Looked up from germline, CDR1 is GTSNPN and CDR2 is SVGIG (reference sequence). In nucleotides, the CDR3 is TGTGCCTGTGCAGCCCCAGGGACTAGATACTCCTACGAGCAGTACTTC. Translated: CACAAPGTRYSYEQYF. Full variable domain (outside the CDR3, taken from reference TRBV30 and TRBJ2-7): SQTIHQWPATLVQPVGSPLSLECTVEGTSNPNLYWYRQAAGRGLQLLFYSVGIGQISSEVPQNLSASRPQDRQFILSSKKLLLSDSGFYLCACAAPGTRYSYEQYFGPGTRLTVT.

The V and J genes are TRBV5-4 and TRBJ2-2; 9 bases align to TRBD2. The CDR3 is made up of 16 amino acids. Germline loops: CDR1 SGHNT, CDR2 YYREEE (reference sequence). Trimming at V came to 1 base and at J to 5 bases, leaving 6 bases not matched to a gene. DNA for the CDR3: TGTGCCAGCAGCTTGCCATCAGCGGGAGGAACCGGGGAGCTGTTTTTT. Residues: CASSLPSAGGTGELFF.

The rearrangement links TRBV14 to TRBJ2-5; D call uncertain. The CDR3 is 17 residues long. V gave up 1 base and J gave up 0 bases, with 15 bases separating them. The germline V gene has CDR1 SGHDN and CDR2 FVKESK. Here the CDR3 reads CASSQASWLQHQETQYF. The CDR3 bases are TGTGCCAGCAGCCAAGCGTCTTGGCTACAGCACCAAGAGACCCAGTACTTC.

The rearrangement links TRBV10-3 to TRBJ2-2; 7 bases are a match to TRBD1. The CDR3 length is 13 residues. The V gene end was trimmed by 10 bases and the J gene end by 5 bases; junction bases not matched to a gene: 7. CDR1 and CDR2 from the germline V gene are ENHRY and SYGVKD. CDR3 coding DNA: TGTGCCACCGCGGACAGGTGGACCGGGGAGCTGTTTTTT. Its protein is CATADRWTGELFF.

The CDR3 nucleotides read TGTGCCAGCAGCTTAGTTCTATCCGTAGGGAACACCGGGGAGCTGTTTTTT. Translation gives CASSLVLSVGNTGELFF. This chain connects TRBV7-7 to TRBJ2-2; D not certain. V gave up 1 base and J gave up 1 base, with 13 bases separating them. The CDR3 covers 17 residues. Germline V gene sequence: CDR1 SSHAT, CDR2 FNYEAQ (reference sequence).

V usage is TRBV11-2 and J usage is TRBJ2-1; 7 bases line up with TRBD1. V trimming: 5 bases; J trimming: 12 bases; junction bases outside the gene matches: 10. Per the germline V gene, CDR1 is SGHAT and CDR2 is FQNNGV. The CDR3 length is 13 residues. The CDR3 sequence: CASSPMDRLRQFF. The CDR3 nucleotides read TGTGCCAGCAGCCCGATGGACAGGCTTAGGCAGTTCTTC. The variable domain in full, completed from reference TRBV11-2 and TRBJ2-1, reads EAGVAQSPRYKIIEKRQSVAFWCNPISGHATLYWYQQILGQGPKLLIQFQNNGVVDDSQLPKDRFSAERLKGVDSTLKIQPAKLEDSAVYLCASSPMDRLRQFFGPGTRLTVL.

DNA of the CDR3: TGTGCCAGCAGCCCAGTAGACAGCTACAATGAGCAGTTCTTC. This gives the protein CASSPVDSYNEQFF. This sequence joins TRBV14 and TRBJ2-1; D possibly corresponds to TRBD1 (5 bases). This CDR3 has 14 amino acids. V was clipped by 4 bases and J by 3 bases, with 10 bases between them. The V gene's germline CDR1 is SGHDN and CDR2 FVKESK.

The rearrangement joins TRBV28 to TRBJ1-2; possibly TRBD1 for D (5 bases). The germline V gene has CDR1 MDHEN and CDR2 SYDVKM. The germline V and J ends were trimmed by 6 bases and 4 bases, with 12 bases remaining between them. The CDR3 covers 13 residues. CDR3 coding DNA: TGTGCCAGCAGCCCTGCCAGGGTCTATGGCTACACCTTC. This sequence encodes CASSPARVYGYTF.

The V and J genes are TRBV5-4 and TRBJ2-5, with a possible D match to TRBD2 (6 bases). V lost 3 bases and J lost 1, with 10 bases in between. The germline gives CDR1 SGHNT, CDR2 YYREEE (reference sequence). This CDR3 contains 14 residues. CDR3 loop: CASSSPGVQETQYF. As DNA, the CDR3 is TGTGCCAGCAGCTCCCCGGGGGTCCAAGAGACCCAGTACTTC. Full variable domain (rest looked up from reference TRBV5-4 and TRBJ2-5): ETGVTQSPTHLIKTRGQQVTLRCSSQSGHNTVSWYQQALGQGPQFIFQYYREEENGRGNFPPRFSGLQFPNYSSELNVNALELDDSALYLCASSSPGVQETQYFGPGTRLLVL.